The subject of this entry is one TCR beta chain. This entry is derived from a study of blood T cell repertoires in COVID-19. Study-wide context: Whether acute or convalescent, the COVID-19 samples came from the United States, Italy and Spain.

Germline V gene sequence: CDR1 SNHLY, CDR2 FYNNEI. The trim removed 2 bases at V and 1 base at J, leaving 0 bases unmatched. The CDR3 length is 15 residues. Clones were sequenced by immunoSEQ multiplex PCR, and TCRdb holds only the in-frame ones, with some missing. This table holds about 200,000 clones, roughly 83% found once. This receptor was obtained from a woman between 40 and 55 years old with COVID-19, enrolled during active disease. The rearrangement joins TRBV2 to TRBJ2-2, with 8 bases that match TRBD2. Sequenced material: peripheral blood. CDR3: CASSETSGNTGELFF. CDR3 DNA: TGTGCCAGCAGTGAAACTAGCGGGAACACCGGGGAGCTGTTTTTT.